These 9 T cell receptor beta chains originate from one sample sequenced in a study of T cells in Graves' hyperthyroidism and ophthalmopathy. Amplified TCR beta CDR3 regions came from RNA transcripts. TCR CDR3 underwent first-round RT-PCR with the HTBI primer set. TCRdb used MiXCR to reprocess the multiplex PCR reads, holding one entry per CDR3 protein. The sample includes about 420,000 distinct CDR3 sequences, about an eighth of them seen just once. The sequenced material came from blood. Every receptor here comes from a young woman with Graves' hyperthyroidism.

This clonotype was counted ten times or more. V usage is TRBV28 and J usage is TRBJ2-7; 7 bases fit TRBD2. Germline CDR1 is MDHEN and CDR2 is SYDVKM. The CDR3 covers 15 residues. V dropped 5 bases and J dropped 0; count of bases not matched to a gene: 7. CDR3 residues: CASSVAGYDSYEQYF. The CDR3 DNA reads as TGTGCCAGCAGTGTAGCGGGCTACGACTCCTACGAGCAGTACTTC.

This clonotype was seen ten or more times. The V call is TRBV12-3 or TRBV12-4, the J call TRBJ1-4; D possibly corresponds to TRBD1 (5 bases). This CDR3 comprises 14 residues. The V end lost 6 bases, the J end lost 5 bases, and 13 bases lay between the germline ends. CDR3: CASRVESGNEKLFF. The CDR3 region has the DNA TGTGCCAGCAGGGTGGAATCAGGGAATGAAAAACTGTTTTTT.

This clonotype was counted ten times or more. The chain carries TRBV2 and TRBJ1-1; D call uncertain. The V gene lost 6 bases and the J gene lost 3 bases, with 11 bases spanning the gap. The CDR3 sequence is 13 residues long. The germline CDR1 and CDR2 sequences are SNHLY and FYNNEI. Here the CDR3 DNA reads TGTGCCAGCAGCCCCTTCCGGGACACTGAAGCTTTCTTT. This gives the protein CASSPFRDTEAFF.

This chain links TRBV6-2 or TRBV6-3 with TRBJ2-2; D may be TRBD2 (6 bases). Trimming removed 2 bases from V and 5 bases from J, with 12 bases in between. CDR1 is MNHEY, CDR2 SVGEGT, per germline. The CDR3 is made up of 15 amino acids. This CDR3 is CASSYPVGGTGELFF. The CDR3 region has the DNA TGTGCCAGCAGTTACCCCGTGGGGGGAACCGGGGAGCTGTTTTTT.

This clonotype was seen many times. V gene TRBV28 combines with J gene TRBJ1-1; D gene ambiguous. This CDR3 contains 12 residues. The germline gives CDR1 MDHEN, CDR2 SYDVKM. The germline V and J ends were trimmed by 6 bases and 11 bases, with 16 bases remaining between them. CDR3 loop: CASSPDAQWAFF. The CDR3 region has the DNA TGTGCCAGCAGCCCGGACGCACAATGGGCTTTCTTT.

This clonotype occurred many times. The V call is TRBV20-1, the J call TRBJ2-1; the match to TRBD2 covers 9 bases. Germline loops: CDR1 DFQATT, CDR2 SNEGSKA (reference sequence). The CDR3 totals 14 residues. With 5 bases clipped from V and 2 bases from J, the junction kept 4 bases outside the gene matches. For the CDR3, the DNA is TGCAGTGCTTGGATAGCGGGGGCCTACAATGAGCAGTTCTTC. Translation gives CSAWIAGAYNEQFF.

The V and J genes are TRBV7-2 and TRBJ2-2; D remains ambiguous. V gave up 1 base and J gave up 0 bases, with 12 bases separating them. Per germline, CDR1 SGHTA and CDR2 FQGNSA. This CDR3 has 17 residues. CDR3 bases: TGTGCCAGCAGCTTAGAGGTCAGCAGCGCGAACACCGGGGAGCTGTTTTTT. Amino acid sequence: CASSLEVSSANTGELFF.

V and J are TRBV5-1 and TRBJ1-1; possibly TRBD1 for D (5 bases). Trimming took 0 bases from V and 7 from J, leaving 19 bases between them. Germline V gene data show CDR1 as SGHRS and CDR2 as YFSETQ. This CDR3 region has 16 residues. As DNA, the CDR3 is TGCGCCAGCAGCTTGGGGACAACAGGTCCCAATGATGAAGCTTTCTTT. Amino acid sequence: CASSLGTTGPNDEAFF.

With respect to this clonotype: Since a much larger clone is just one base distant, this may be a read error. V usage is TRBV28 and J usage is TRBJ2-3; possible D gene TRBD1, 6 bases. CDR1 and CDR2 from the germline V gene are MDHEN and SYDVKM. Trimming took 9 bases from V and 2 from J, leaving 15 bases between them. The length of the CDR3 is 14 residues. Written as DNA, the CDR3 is TGTGCCAGTCGGGACAAGGGAGTCACAGATACGCAGTATTTT. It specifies CASRDKGVTDTQYF.